These 2 T cell receptor beta chains came from one sample sequenced in a study of T cells in tuberculosis. Time point reported: new active TB diagnosis, blood taken before or within 7 days of starting treatment. The method was immunoSEQ multiplex PCR; TCRdb's version includes in-frame clones alone and lacks a portion of them. The sample carries 25,000 to 40,000 clones, nearly 90% recorded once. The specimen was PBMCs, collected at tuberculosis diagnosis. These receptors were obtained from an adult with tuberculosis.

The chain combines TRBV27 with TRBJ2-5; a weak D match, TRBD2 (5 bases). Looked up from germline, CDR1 is MNHEY and CDR2 is SMNVEV (reference sequence). The CDR3 spans 17 residues. V lost 4 bases, J lost 2 bases, and 20 bases lay in between. CDR3: CASSSRADLLKQETQYF. The CDR3 bases are TGTGCCAGCAGTTCCCGAGCGGATCTACTCAAACAAGAGACCCAGTACTTC.

This clone was recorded only once. The chain joins TRBV4-2 to TRBJ2-7, with 13 bases fitting TRBD2. Germline-derived CDR1 and CDR2 are LGHNA and YNFKEQ. CDR3 length equals 17 residues. V lost 0 bases to trimming and J lost 6 bases; unmatched junction nucleotides: 8. CDR3 residues: CASSQDLGGLAGCEQYF. The CDR3 coding sequence is TGTGCCAGCAGCCAAGATCTTGGGGGACTAGCGGGATGCGAGCAGTACTTC.